The clone carrying this TCR beta chain was seen repeatedly, ten times or more. Individual cDNA molecules in this library carried unique molecular identifiers. TCRdb re-derived calls from the RACE reads in MiXCR, one entry per CDR3 protein. Here the sample spans 40,000 to 50,000 distinct CDR3 sequences, 3.5% to 4% being singletons. This CDR3 spans 15 amino acids. V lost 1 base to trimming and J lost 5 bases; unmatched junction nucleotides: 7. Germline lookup yields CDR1 DFQATT and CDR2 SNEGSKA (reference sequence). Described time point: patch test 1, 2 weeks after DPC sensitization. Treatment in this sample: therapeutic diphenylcyclopropenone sensitization with weekly scalp DPC. The starting material, unfractionated whole blood, was used for total RNA extraction. The data originate from a study of human T cells and chemical hapten exposure. Across the whole study: Chiefly female patients presented with alopecia areata, totalis or universalis.

The sequenced sample was whole blood, obtained in connection with sensitization to the hapten diphenylcyclopropenone (DPC). The source of this sequence is a man over 45 with alopecia areata. Some clones in this sample may be carry-over from other donors' samples. This rearrangement joins TRBV20-1 to TRBJ2-7; 11 bases are shared with TRBD2. The CDR3 is CSARGASGRTDEQYF. The CDR3 nucleotides are TGCAGTGCTAGAGGCGCTAGCGGGAGGACGGACGAGCAGTACTTC.